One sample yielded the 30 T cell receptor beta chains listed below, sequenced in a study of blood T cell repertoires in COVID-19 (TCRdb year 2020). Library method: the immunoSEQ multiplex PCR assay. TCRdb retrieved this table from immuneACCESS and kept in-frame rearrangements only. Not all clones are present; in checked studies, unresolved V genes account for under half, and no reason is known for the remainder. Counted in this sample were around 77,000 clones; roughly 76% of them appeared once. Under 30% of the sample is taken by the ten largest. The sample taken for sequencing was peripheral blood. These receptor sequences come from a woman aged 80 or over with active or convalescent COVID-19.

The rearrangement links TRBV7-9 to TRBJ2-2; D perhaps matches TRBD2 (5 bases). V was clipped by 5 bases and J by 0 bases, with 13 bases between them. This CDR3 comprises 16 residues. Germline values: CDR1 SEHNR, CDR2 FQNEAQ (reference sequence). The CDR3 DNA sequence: TGTGCCAGCAGCCGGGCCGGGGTTTCGAACACCGGGGAGCTGTTTTTT. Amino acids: CASSRAGVSNTGELFF.

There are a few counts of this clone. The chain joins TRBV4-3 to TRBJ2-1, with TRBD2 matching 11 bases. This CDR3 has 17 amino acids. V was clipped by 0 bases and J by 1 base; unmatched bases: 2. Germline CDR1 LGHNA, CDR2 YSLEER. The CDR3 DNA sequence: TGCGCCAGCAGCCAAGATAGCGGGGGGGTATCCTACAATGAGCAGTTCTTC. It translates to CASSQDSGGVSYNEQFF.

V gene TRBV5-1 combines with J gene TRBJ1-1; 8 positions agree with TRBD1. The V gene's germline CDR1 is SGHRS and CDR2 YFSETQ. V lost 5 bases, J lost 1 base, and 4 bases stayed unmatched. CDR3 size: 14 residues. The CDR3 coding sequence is TGCGCCAGCAGAGGACAGGGAGGGAACACTGAAGCTTTCTTT. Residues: CASRGQGGNTEAFF.

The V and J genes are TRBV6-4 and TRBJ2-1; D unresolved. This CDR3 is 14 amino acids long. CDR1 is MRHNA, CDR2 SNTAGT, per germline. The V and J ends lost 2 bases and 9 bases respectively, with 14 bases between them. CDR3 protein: CASSDVLESGEQFF. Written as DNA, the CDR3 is TGTGCCAGCAGTGACGTCCTAGAATCGGGTGAGCAGTTCTTC.

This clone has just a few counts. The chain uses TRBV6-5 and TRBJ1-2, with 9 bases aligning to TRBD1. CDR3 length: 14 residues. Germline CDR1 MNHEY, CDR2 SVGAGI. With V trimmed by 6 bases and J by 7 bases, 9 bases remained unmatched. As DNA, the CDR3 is TGTGCCAGCAGCCGACTACAGGGGGCGTTTGGCTACACCTTC. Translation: CASSRLQGAFGYTF.

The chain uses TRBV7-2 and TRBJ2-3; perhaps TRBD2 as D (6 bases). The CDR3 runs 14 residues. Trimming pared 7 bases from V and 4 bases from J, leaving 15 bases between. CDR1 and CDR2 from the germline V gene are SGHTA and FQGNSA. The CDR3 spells CASTRDSPPDTQYF. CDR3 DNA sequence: TGTGCCAGCACCAGGGACTCCCCGCCAGATACGCAGTATTTT.

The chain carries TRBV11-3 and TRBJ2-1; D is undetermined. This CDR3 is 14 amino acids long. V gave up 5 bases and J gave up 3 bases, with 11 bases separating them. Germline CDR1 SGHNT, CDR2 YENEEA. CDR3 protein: CASSALGVYNEQFF. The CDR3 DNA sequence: TGTGCCAGCAGCGCCCTAGGCGTCTACAATGAGCAGTTCTTC. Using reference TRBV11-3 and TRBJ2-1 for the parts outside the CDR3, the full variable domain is EAGVVQSPRYKIIEKKQPVAFWCNPISGHNTLYWYLQNLGQGPELLIRYENEEAVDDSQLPKDRFSAERLKGVDSTLKIQPAELGDSAVYLCASSALGVYNEQFFGPGTRLTVL.

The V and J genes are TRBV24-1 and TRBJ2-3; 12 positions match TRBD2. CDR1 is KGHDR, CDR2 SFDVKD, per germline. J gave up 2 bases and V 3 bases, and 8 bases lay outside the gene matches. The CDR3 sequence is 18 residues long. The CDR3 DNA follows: TGTGCCACCAGTGATCGAAAGACTAGCGGGGGAAACACAGATACGCAGTATTTT. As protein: CATSDRKTSGGNTDTQYF.

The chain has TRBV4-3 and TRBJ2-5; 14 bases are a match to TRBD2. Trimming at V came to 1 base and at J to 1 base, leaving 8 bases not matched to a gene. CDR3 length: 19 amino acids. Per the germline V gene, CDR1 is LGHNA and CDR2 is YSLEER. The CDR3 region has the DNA TGCGCCAGCAGCCAAGGGACTAGCGGGGGGCCCGGATTCCAAGAGACCCAGTACTTC. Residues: CASSQGTSGGPGFQETQYF.

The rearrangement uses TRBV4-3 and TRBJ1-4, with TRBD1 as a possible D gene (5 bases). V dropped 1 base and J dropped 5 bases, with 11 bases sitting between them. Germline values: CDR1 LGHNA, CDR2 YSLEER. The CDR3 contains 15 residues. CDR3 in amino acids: CASSQGDSSNEKLFF. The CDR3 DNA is TGCGCCAGCAGCCAAGGAGACAGTTCCAATGAAAAACTGTTTTTT.

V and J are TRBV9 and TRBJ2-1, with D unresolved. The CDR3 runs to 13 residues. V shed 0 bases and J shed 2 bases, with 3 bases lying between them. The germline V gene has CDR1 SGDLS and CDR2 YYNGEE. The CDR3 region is CASSVGPYNEQFF. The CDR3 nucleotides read TGTGCCAGCAGCGTAGGGCCCTACAATGAGCAGTTCTTC.

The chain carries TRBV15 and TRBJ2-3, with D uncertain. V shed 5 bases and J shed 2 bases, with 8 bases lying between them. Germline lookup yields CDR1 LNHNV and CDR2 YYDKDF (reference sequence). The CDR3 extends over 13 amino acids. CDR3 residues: CATSERYTDTQYF. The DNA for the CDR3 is TGTGCCACCAGCGAGCGATACACAGATACGCAGTATTTT.

The CDR3 protein is CASRQIAEAFF. The CDR3 DNA reads as TGTGCCAGCAGACAAATCGCTGAAGCTTTCTTT. The chain is built from TRBV7-6 and TRBJ1-1; no clear D gene. The V end lost 6 bases, the J end lost 6 bases, and 8 bases lay between the germline ends. The CDR3 length is 11 residues. From germline, CDR1 is SGHVS and CDR2 FNYEAQ.

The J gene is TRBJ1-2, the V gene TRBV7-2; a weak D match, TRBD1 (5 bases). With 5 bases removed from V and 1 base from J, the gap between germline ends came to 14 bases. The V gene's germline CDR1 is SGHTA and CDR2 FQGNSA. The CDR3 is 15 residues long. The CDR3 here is CASSVLGAVNYGYTF. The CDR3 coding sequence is TGTGCCAGCAGCGTCCTAGGGGCGGTTAACTATGGCTACACCTTC. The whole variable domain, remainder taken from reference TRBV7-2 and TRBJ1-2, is GAGVSQSPSNKVTEKGKDVELRCDPISGHTALYWYRQSLGQGLEFLIYFQGNSAPDKSGLPSDRFSAERTGGSVSTLTIQRTQQEDSAVYLCASSVLGAVNYGYTFGSGTRLTVV.

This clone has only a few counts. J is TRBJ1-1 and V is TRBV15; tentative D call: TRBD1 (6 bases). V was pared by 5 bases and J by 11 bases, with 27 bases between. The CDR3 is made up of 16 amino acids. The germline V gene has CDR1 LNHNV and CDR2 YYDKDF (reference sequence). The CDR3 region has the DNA TGTGCCACCAGCTCTTCAGGGGACGTCGGTAACGTAGGGGCTTTCTTT. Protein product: CATSSSGDVGNVGAFF.

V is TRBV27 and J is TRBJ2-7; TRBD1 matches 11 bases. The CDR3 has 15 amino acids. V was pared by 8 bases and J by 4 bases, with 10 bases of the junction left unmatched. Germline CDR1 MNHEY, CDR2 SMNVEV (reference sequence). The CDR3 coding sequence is TGTGCCAGCGCGCGCCTGCGGGACAGGGGGTACGAGCAGTACTTC. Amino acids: CASARLRDRGYEQYF.

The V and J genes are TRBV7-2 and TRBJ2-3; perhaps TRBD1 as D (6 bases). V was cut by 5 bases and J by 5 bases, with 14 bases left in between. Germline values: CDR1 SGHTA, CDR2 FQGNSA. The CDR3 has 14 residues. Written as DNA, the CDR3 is TGTGCCAGCAGCACGCGACAGGCGAGAGATACGCAGTATTTT. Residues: CASSTRQARDTQYF.

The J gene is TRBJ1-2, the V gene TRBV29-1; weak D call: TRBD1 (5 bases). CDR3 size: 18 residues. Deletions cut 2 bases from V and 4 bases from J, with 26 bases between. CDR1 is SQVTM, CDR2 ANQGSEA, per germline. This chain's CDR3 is CSVELVRTLPGDLYGYTF. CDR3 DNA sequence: TGCAGCGTTGAATTAGTTCGTACCCTTCCGGGGGACCTCTATGGCTACACCTTC.

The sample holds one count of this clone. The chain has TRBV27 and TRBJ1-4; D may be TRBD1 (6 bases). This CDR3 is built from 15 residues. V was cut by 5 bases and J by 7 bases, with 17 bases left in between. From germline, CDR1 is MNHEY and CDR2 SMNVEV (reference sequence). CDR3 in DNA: TGTGCCAGCAGTGGATCGCAGGGGTTCGGTGAAAAACTGTTTTTT. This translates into CASSGSQGFGEKLFF.

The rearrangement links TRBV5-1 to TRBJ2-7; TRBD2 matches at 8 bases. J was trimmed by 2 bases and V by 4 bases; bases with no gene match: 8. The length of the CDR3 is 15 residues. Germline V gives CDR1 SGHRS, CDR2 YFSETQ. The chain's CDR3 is CASSPFGTSTYEQYF. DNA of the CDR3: TGCGCCAGCAGCCCGTTTGGGACTAGTACCTACGAGCAGTACTTC.

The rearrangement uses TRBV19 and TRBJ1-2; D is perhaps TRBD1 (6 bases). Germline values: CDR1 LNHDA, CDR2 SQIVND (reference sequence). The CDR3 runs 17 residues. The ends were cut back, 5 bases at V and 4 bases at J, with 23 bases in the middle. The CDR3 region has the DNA TGTGCCAGTAGTCCGTCCCGGGACACGTTTGGGATCTATGGCTACACCTTC. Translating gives CASSPSRDTFGIYGYTF.

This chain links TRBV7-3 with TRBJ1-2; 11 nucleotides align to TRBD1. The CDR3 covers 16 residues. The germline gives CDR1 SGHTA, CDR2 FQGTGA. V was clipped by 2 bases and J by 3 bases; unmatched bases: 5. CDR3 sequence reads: CASSLSRTGGDYGYTF. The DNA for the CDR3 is TGTGCCAGCAGCTTATCCCGGACAGGGGGCGACTATGGCTACACCTTC.

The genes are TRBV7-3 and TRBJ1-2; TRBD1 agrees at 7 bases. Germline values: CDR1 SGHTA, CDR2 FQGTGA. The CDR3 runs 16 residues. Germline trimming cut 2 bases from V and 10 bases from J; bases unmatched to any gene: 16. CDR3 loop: CASSLVGGGAFSDYTF. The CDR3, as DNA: TGTGCCAGCAGCTTAGTTGGAGGGGGCGCGTTTAGCGACTACACCTTC.

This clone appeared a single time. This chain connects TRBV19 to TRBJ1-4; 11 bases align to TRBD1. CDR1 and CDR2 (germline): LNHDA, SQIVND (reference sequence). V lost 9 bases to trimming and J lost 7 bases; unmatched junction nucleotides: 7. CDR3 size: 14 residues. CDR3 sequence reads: CASGQGARSEKLFF. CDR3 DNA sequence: TGTGCCAGCGGACAGGGGGCCCGGAGTGAAAAACTGTTTTTT.

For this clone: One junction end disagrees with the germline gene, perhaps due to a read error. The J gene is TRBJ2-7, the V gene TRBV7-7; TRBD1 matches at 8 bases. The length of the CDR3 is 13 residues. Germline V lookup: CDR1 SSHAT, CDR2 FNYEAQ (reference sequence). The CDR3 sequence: CASSPDRVGEQYF. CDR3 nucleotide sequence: TGTGCTAGCAGCCCGGACAGGGTGGGGGAGCAGTACTTC.

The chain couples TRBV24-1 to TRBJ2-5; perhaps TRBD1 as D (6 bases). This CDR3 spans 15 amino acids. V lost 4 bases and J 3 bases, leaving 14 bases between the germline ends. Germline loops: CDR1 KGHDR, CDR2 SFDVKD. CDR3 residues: CATSDNRDIEETQYF. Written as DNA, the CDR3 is TGTGCCACCAGTGACAACCGGGACATAGAAGAGACCCAGTACTTC.

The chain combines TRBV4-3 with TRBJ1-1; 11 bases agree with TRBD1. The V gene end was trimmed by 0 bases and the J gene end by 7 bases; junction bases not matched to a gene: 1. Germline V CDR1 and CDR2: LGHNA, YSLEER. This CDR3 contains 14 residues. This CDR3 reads CASSQDGTGGEAFF. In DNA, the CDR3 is TGCGCCAGCAGCCAAGATGGGACAGGGGGTGAAGCTTTCTTT.

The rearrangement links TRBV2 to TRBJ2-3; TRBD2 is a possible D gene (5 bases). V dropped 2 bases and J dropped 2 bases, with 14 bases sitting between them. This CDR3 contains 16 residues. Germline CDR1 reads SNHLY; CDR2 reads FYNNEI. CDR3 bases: TGTGCCAGCAGTGAAAGGGCCGCGGAGGACACAGATACGCAGTATTTT. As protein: CASSERAAEDTDTQYF. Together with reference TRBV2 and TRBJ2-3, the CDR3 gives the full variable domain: EPEVTQTPSHQVTQMGQEVILRCVPISNHLYFYWYRQILGQKVEFLVSFYNNEISEKSEIFDDQFSVERPDGSNFTLKIRSTKLEDSAMYFCASSERAAEDTDTQYFGPGTRLTVL.

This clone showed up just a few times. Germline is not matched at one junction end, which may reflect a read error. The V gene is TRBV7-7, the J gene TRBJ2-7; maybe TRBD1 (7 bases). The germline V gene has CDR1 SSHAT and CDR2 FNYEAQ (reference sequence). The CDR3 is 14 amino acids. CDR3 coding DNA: TGTGCTAGCAGCCCAGGGGGGCCCTCCTACGAGCAGTACTTC. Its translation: CASSPGGPSYEQYF.

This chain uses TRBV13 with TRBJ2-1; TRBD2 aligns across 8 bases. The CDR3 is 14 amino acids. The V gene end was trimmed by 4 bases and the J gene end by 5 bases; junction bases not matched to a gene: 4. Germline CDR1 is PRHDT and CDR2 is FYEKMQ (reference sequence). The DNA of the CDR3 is TGTGCCAGCAGCTATAGCGGGGTGGACAATGAGCAGTTCTTC. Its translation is CASSYSGVDNEQFF.